These T cell receptor beta chains were read from a single sample in a study of cytomegalovirus exposure and HLA in healthy donors. Here immunoSEQ multiplex PCR was the method, and the copy in TCRdb shows in-frame clones only, minus some. Counted here are some 130,000 clones, under 85% occurring once; the ten biggest clones make up 5.8%. Source material: PBMCs. Source of these receptors: a woman aged 45-59 years in good health and CMV-seropositive. CDR3s include the opening cysteine and the closing phenylalanine or tryptophan. The D gene is left open where the match is weak. Size tells how often a clone was seen (once, few, many) or the class of an expanded clone, and some rows leave it out.

j_call clone_size cdr3_length v_call d_call cdr3_nt cdr3_aa
TRBJ2-2 . 14 TRBV27 . TGTGCCAGCAGTTTGCTGTGGGCAGATGGGGAGCTGTTTTTT CASSLLWADGELFF
TRBJ1-1 . 16 TRBV9 . TGTGCCAGCAGCGCCCCCCGAGGGATCATGAACACTGAAGCTTTCTTT CASSAPRGIMNTEAFF
TRBJ2-7 . 14 TRBV4-3 . TGCGCCAGCAGCCAAGCCCAGGGGCCCCACGAGCAGTACTTC CASSQAQGPHEQYF
TRBJ1-1 few 13 TRBV19 . TGTGCCAGCCCACGTGGGGAGGGCACTGAAGCTTTCTTT CASPRGEGTEAFF
TRBJ2-7 . 13 TRBV6-6 . TGTGCCAGCTGTCAGCTTAATAACTACGAGCAGTACTTC CASCQLNNYEQYF
TRBJ1-6 . 16 TRBV25-1 . TGTGCCAGCAGTGATCCTATGGGGGGAGGGGATTCACCCCTCCACTTT CASSDPMGGGDSPLHF
TRBJ1-4 . 13 TRBV29-1 TRBD1 TGCAGCGTAGGGGACAGCCTTAATGAAAAACTGTTTTTT CSVGDSLNEKLFF
TRBJ2-1 once 11 TRBV2 . TGTGCCAGCAGTGATGAGAATGAGCAGTTCTTC CASSDENEQFF
TRBJ2-7 . 14 TRBV9 . TGTGCCAGCAGCGTATCGGGGGGCGGGTACGAGCAGTACTTC CASSVSGGGYEQYF
TRBJ2-7 . 15 TRBV10-3 TRBD1 TGTGCCATCAGTGAGTCCAGGACAGGGCCCGCCGAGCAGTACTTC CAISESRTGPAEQYF
TRBJ1-4 . 16 TRBV25-1 TRBD1 TGTGCCAGCAGTGAATCCCGGGACAGGGTTAATGAAAAACTGTTTTTT CASSESRDRVNEKLFF
TRBJ2-4 . 14 TRBV27 TRBD1 TGTGCCAGCAGTTTCGGACAGGGGGAAAACATTCAGTACTTC CASSFGQGENIQYF
TRBJ2-7 few 12 TRBV10-3 . TGTGCCATCGCCGGGGATACCTACGAGCAGTACTTC CAIAGDTYEQYF
TRBJ1-2 . 14 TRBV29-1 TRBD1 TGCAGCGTCGGTAACAGGGGGGAAAACTATGGCTACACCTTC CSVGNRGENYGYTF
TRBJ1-1 . 14 TRBV10-3 . TGTGCCATCAGTGACATCGCCGGGAGCACTGAAGCTTTCTTT CAISDIAGSTEAFF
TRBJ2-7 . 14 TRBV7-6 . TGTGCCAGCAGCCCATTAAGGGGCTCACACGAGCAGTACTTC CASSPLRGSHEQYF
TRBJ1-1 . 16 TRBV9 TRBD1 TGTGCCAGCAGCGTAGCTACGACAGGGCCGAACACTGAAGCTTTCTTT CASSVATTGPNTEAFF
TRBJ1-2 . 13 TRBV5-4 TRBD1 TGTGCCAGCAGCCCGGACAGGGACTATGGCTACACCTTC CASSPDRDYGYTF
TRBJ2-1 . 15 TRBV11-3 TRBD2 TGTGCCAGCAGCAGAGCGGGGGGGCCTAGCAATGAGCAGTTCTTC CASSRAGGPSNEQFF
TRBJ1-3 . 15 TRBV18 . TGTGCCAGCTCACCAACCGCAGTCTCTGGAAACACCATATATTTT CASSPTAVSGNTIYF
TRBJ2-7 . 16 TRBV7-2 TRBD2 TGTGCCAGCAGCCCGTTCTCGGGGACTAGCCTGCCCGAGCAGTACTTC CASSPFSGTSLPEQYF
TRBJ2-7 . 15 TRBV18 TRBD1 TGTGCCAGCTCACCACTCGGGACAGGGAACGGCGAGCAGTACTTC CASSPLGTGNGEQYF
TRBJ2-4 . 13 TRBV6-4 TRBD1 TGTGCCAGCAGCGGACAGGGGGGGGACATTCAGTACTTC CASSGQGGDIQYF
TRBJ1-3 . 16 TRBV7-8 TRBD1 TGTGCCAGCAGCCTAGAACAGGGGTTGCTCGGAAACACCATATATTTT CASSLEQGLLGNTIYF
TRBJ1-5 . 13 TRBV11-2 TRBD1 TGTGCCAGCAGCGATGACAGGGATCAGCCCCAGCATTTT CASSDDRDQPQHF
TRBJ2-7 . 17 TRBV14 TRBD1 TGTGCCAGCAGCCAAGATAAGGGAAGGGGGCTGAAGGACGAGCAGTACTTC CASSQDKGRGLKDEQYF
TRBJ1-2 . 16 TRBV4-2 TRBD1 TGTGCCAGCAGCCCAGGCGACAGGGGGAAAGGGGATGGCTACACCTTC CASSPGDRGKGDGYTF
TRBJ1-1 . 15 TRBV12-5 . TGTGCTAGTGCCTTGGTACAGGGAGGGCAGACTGAAGCTTTCTTT CASALVQGGQTEAFF
TRBJ2-2 . 14 TRBV2 . TGTGCCAGCAGGTCCGGGACGAACACCGGGGAGCTGTTTTTT CASRSGTNTGELFF
TRBJ1-2 . 15 TRBV29-1 . TGCAGCGTTGAAAATACAGAGACCGCTAACTATGGCTACACCTTC CSVENTETANYGYTF
TRBJ1-1 . 15 TRBV7-2 TRBD1 TGTGCCAGCAGCTCTACCGGGACAGGGGACACTGAAGCTTTCTTT CASSSTGTGDTEAFF
TRBJ1-4 . 14 TRBV6-5 . TGTGCCAGCAGTTCCCTCGGGGATAATGAAAAACTGTTTTTT CASSSLGDNEKLFF
TRBJ2-1 . 14 TRBV10-1 TRBD2 TGCGCCAGCAGCGGCGGGGGGGTACAGGATGAGCAGTTCTTC CASSGGGVQDEQFF
TRBJ1-1 . 14 TRBV5-1 TRBD1 TGCGCCAGCAGCTTGGTAGGTACAGGGGGTGAAGCTTTCTTT CASSLVGTGGEAFF
TRBJ1-6 . 16 TRBV25-1 TRBD1 TGTGCCAGCAGTGAGGACACCGGGACAGGGACTTCACCCCCCCACTTT CASSEDTGTGTSPPHF
TRBJ1-1 . 14 TRBV9 . TGTGCCAGCAGCGATGGACAGAGGAACACTGAAGCTTTCTTT CASSDGQRNTEAFF
TRBJ2-1 . 17 TRBV5-1 . TGCGCCAGCAGGTGGGGGAGTGGACAGAGCTCCTACAATGAGCAGTTCTTC CASRWGSGQSSYNEQFF
TRBJ1-1 . 14 TRBV5-1 TRBD1 TGCGCCAGCAGCTTAGCGGGACAGGCTTCTGAAGCTTTCTTT CASSLAGQASEAFF
TRBJ1-5 . 14 TRBV6-1 . TGTGCCAGCAGTGAGCAGGGTCTCAATCAGCCCCAGCATTTT CASSEQGLNQPQHF
TRBJ1-2 . 11 TRBV29-1 . TGCAGCGTTGAGGACAGATCTGGCTACACCTTC CSVEDRSGYTF
TRBJ2-5 . 14 TRBV5-1 TRBD2 TGCGCCAGCAGCTTTAGCGGGGGCCAAGAGACCCAGTACTTC CASSFSGGQETQYF
TRBJ2-1 once 17 TRBV14 TRBD2 TGTGCCAGCAGCCCTAGCGGGGGGGCCAAATTCTACAATGAGCAGTTCTTC CASSPSGGAKFYNEQFF